The source of this T cell receptor beta chain is a study of vaccination and CD4 T cells after COVID-19. On this clonotype itself: Its antigen is as yet unknown.

An Oncomine TCR Beta short-read assay was used to sequence the DNA from cultured CD4+ T cells. The source of extracted genomic DNA was cultured CD4+ T cells. TCRdb ran MiXCR on the PCR reads and lists one entry per CDR3 protein. The sample consists of some 18,000 distinct CDR3 sequences, approximately 60% of them appearing once. Treatment in this sample: roughly ten-day PBMC culture with coronavirus spike peptide pools or control peptides (ViraFEST assay). The CDR3 is 17 amino acids. V shed 4 bases, J shed 4 bases, and the junction held 8 bases outside the gene matches. Germline loops: CDR1 LNHDA, CDR2 SQIVND (reference sequence).

The TCR originated in a human donor who had recovered from COVID-19. The sequenced sample consisted of CD4+ T cells from blood, cultured in vitro. The rearrangement uses TRBV19 and TRBJ2-1, with 12 bases that match TRBD2. CDR3 coding DNA: TGTGCCAGTAGTAAGCAGGGACTAGCGGGTGCTTACAATGAGCAGTTCTTC. It codes for CASSKQGLAGAYNEQFF.